This paragraph reports one T cell receptor beta chain. This clonotype was detected ten times or more. The antigen this receptor binds is unknown. No base quality information exists; no much larger clone differs at one position. From the cysteine up to the phenylalanine, the CDR3 has a length of 14 residues. The CDR3 DNA has 42 bases and is translated from base 1. According to the germline V gene, CDR1 reads SGHVS and CDR2 reads FQNEAQ. The trim is 5 bases for V and 7 bases for J, with a gap of 15 bases between the germline ends. Sequenced on an Illumina HiSeq 2500. TCR beta libraries were prepared by quantitative 5'-RACE with molecular barcodes. The original methods were these. Disease-linked TCR variants were identified with a new computational method built on a probabilistic model of VDJ rearrangement. Starting from the raw public reads, TCRdb applied fastp trimming at Q25, assembled clones with MiXCR and retained in-frame beta chains. Entries are consolidated by CDR3 protein sequence, retaining the most common genes and DNA. V and J calls and clone size were set by TCRdb, not the authors. The sample records tens of thousands of distinct CDR3 sequences, approximately 5.7% of which are singletons. Approximately 5% of the sample rests with the top ten.

The sample belongs to a study of CD8 T cells in ankylosing spondylitis (dated by TCRdb to 2017 to 2019). Regarding the research as a whole: T cell receptor beta repertoires were profiled in healthy donors and ankylosing spondylitis patients so that disease-linked TCR variants could be found. The full study cohort was made up of roughly 25 ankylosing spondylitis patients and around 100 healthy donors. Samples of peripheral blood were taken, and for ankylosing spondylitis patients, synovial fluid was collected as well. Overall study results and their limits: Some motif variants were previously reported in synovial fluid and blood of reactive arthritis patients, suggesting common disease-initiation mechanisms. A TCR beta motif of roughly 8 highly homologous amino acid variants appeared characteristic of blood from ankylosing spondylitis patients. The disease-linked clones showed a CD8+ phenotype and occurred at relatively low frequencies in peripheral blood. According to the report, matched synovial fluid samples from ankylosing spondylitis patients were significantly enriched for the disease-linked clones.

Synovial fluid samples and blood samples obtained from the same ankylosing spondylitis patients were matched. The TCR comes from a male donor with ankylosing spondylitis. Here the chain combines TRBV7-8 and TRBJ1-5, with an unclear D gene assignment. The sequencing input was synovial fluid, either unsorted or a sorted T cell fraction (not recorded which). The bases are TGTGCCAGCAGCGGGAGGGTTGCATCCCAGCCCCAGCATTTT. This translates into CASSGRVASQPQHF.